This is a list of T cell receptor beta chains from one sample in a study of T-cell memory formation after mild COVID-19. TCRdb analysed the 5' RACE reads with MiXCR anew, one entry per CDR3 protein. The sample holds 200,000 to 250,000 distinct CDR3 sequences, around 9.5% seen once. Sequences were obtained from PBMCs or a T cell subset sorted from them (not recorded which). The receptors here all came from a man aged 18 to 29 who had mild COVID-19 (a few samples of this study predate the infection). Cell type and time point are not known. The CDR3 runs from the conserved cysteine through the conserved F or W. Each record gives: clone size, J gene, D gene, V gene, CDR3 protein, CDR3 DNA. The D gene is left open where the match is weak. Size values are once, few and many counts, or a class for expanded clones, and some rows have none.

- TRBJ1-5 - TRBV11-1 CASSLRRQPQHF TGTGCCAGCAGCTTACGACGGCAGCCCCAGCATTTT
few TRBJ2-3 - TRBV29-1 CSVHLADTQYF TGCAGCGTTCATTTAGCAGATACGCAGTATTTT
few TRBJ1-5 TRBD1 TRBV27 CASSSGQGGGQPQHF TGTGCCAGCAGTTCCGGACAGGGTGGGGGTCAGCCCCAGCATTTT
- TRBJ2-1 - TRBV28 CASSSGSSYNEQFF TGTGCCAGCAGTTCAGGGAGCTCCTACAATGAGCAGTTCTTC
few TRBJ2-3 - TRBV18 CASQATDTQYF TGTGCCAGTCAGGCGACAGATACGCAGTATTTT
many TRBJ2-5 - TRBV28 CASIDARLGRGGETQYF TGTGCCAGCATTGACGCTCGTCTGGGCAGGGGAGGGGAGACCCAGTACTTC
- TRBJ1-2 - TRBV20-1 CSARDFVGSRGYTF TGCAGTGCTAGAGATTTCGTGGGGAGCCGGGGCTACACCTTC
few TRBJ1-2 - TRBV12-3/TRBV12-4 CASSFLPPGSGYGYTF TGTGCCAGCAGTTTCCTCCCTCCGGGTTCAGGTTATGGCTACACCTTC
few TRBJ2-5 - TRBV9 CASSVTTGTQYF TGTGCCAGCAGCGTAACGACAGGGACCCAGTACTTC
few TRBJ2-1 - TRBV20-1 CSARDWARATNEQFF TGCAGTGCTAGAGATTGGGCTAGAGCGACCAATGAGCAGTTCTTC
few TRBJ1-5 TRBD1 TRBV6-6 CASREGKGANNQPQHF TGTGCCAGCAGAGAGGGCAAGGGGGCCAACAATCAGCCCCAGCATTTT
- TRBJ2-7 - TRBV6-2/TRBV6-3 CASSTLTGFYEQYF TGTGCCAGCAGTACGCTCACAGGGTTCTACGAGCAGTACTTC
few TRBJ2-3 - TRBV7-2 CASSWGGADTQYF TGTGCCAGCAGCTGGGGAGGTGCAGATACGCAGTATTTT
- TRBJ1-1 - TRBV5-1 CASTAYVGLNTEAFF TGCGCCAGCACAGCTTATGTGGGTCTGAACACTGAAGCTTTCTTT
- TRBJ2-5 - TRBV7-6 CASSASRETQYF TGTGCCAGCAGCGCGAGTAGAGAGACCCAGTACTTC
many TRBJ2-1 TRBD2 TRBV4-2 CASSQDSGGDNEQFF TGTGCCAGCAGCCAAGATAGCGGGGGGGACAATGAGCAGTTCTTC
many TRBJ2-5 TRBD2 TRBV29-1 CSVGTSGGVETQYF TGCAGCGTGGGGACTAGCGGGGGAGTAGAGACCCAGTACTTC
- TRBJ2-5 - TRBV10-3 CAISESRQSQETQYF TGTGCCATCAGTGAGTCGCGACAAAGCCAAGAGACCCAGTACTTC
- TRBJ2-5 - TRBV5-4 CASSLVAGETQYF TGTGCCAGCAGCTTGGTGGCGGGGGAGACCCAGTACTTC
- TRBJ2-6 - TRBV6-5 CASSYVGSPSGANVLTF TGTGCCAGCAGTTATGTTGGCAGTCCATCCGGGGCCAACGTCCTGACTTTC
many TRBJ2-5 TRBD1 TRBV29-1 CSVCYLTGTGAQETQYF TGCAGCGTATGCTATCTGACCGGGACAGGGGCTCAAGAGACCCAGTACTTC